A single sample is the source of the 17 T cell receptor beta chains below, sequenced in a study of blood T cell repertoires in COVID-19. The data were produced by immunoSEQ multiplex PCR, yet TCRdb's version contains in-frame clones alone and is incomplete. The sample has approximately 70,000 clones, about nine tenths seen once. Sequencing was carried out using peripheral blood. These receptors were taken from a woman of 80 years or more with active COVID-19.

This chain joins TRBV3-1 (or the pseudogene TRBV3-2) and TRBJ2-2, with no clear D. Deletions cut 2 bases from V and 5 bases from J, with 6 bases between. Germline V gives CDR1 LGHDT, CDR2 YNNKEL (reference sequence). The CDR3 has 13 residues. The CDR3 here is CASSQRGTGELFF. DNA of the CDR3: TGTGCCAGCAGCCAAAGAGGTACCGGGGAGCTGTTTTTT.

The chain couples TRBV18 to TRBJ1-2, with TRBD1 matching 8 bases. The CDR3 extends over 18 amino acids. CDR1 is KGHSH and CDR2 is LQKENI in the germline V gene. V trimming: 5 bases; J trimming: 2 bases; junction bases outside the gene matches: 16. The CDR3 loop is CASSSFSGGAGFNYGYTF. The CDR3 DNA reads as TGTGCCAGCTCAAGTTTTTCAGGGGGCGCTGGATTCAACTATGGCTACACCTTC.

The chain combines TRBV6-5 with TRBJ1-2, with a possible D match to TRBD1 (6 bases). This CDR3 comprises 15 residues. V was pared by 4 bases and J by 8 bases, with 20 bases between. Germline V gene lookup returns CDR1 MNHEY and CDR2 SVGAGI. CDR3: CASSSEPGHPFGYTF. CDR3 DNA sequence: TGTGCCAGCAGTTCAGAACCGGGACACCCTTTCGGCTACACCTTC.

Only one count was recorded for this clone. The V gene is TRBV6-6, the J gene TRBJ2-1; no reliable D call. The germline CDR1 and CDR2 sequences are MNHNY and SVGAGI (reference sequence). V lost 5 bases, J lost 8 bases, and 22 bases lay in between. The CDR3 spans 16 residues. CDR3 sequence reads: CASSKPPGRTADEQFF. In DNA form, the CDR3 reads TGTGCCAGCAGTAAGCCACCAGGTCGAACGGCTGATGAGCAGTTCTTC.

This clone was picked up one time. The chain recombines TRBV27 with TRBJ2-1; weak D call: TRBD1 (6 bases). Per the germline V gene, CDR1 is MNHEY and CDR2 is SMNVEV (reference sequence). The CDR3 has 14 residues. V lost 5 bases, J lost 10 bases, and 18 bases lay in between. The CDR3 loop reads CASSQDRPMGEQFF. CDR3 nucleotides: TGTGCCAGCAGTCAGGACAGACCGATGGGGGAGCAGTTCTTC.

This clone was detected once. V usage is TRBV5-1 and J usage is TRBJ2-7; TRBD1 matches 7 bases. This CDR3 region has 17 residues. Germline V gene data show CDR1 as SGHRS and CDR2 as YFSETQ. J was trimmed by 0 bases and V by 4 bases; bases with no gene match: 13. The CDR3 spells CASSQASGTASSYEQYF. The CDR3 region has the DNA TGCGCCAGCAGCCAAGCTTCCGGGACAGCGTCCTCCTACGAGCAGTACTTC.

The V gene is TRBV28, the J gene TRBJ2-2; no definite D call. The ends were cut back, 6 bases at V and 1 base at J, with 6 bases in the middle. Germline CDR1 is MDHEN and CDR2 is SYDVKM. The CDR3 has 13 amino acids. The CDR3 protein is CASREENTGELFF. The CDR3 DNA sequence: TGTGCCAGCAGAGAGGAGAACACCGGGGAGCTGTTTTTT.

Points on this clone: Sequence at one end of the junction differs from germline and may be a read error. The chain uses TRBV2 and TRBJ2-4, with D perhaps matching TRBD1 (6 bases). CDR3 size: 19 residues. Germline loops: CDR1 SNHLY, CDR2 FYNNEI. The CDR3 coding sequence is TGTGCCAGCAGGGAAGATACAGGGCGGCAGACACTAGCCAAAAACATTCAGTACTTC. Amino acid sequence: CASREDTGRQTLAKNIQYF.

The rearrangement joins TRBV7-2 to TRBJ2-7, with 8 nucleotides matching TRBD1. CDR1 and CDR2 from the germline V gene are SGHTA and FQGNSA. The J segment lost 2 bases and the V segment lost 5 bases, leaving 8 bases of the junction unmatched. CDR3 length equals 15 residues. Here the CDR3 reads CASSDTGGSPYEQYF. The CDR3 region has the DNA TGTGCCAGCAGCGATACAGGGGGGAGTCCCTACGAGCAGTACTTC.

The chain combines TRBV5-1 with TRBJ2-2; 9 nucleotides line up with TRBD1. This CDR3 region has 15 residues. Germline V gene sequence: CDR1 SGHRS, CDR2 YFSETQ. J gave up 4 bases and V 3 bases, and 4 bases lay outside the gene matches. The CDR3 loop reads CASSYGQGPTGELFF. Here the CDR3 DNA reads TGCGCCAGCAGCTACGGACAGGGGCCCACCGGGGAGCTGTTTTTT. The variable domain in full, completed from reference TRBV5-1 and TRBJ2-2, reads KAGVTQTPRYLIKTRGQQVTLSCSPISGHRSVSWYQQTPGQGLQFLFEYFSETQRNKGNFPGRFSGRQFSNSRSEMNVSTLELGDSALYLCASSYGQGPTGELFFGEGSRLTVL.

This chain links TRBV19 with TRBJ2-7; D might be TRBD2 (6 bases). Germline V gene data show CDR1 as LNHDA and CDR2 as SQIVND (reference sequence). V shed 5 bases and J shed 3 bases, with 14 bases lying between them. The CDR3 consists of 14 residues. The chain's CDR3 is CASSPGTYNYEQYF. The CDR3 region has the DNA TGTGCCAGTAGTCCTGGGACTTATAACTACGAGCAGTACTTC.

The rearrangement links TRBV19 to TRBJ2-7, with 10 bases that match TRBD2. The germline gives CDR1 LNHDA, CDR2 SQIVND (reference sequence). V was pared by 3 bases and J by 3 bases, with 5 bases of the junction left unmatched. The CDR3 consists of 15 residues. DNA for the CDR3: TGTGCCAGTAGTATTCAGCGGGAGGGCCTCTACGAGCAGTACTTC. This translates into CASSIQREGLYEQYF.

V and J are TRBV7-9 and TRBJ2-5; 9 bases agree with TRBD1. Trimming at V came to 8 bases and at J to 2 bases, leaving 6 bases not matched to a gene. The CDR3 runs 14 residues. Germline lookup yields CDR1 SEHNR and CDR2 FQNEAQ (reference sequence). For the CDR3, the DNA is TGTGCCAGCGGCCGGGACAGGGATCAAGAGACCCAGTACTTC. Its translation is CASGRDRDQETQYF. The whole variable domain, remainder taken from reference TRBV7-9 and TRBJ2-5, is DTGVSQNPRHKITKRGQNVTFRCDPISEHNRLYWYRQTLGQGPEFLTYFQNEAQLEKSRLLSDRFSAERPKGSFSTLEIQRTEQGDSAMYLCASGRDRDQETQYFGPGTRLLVL.

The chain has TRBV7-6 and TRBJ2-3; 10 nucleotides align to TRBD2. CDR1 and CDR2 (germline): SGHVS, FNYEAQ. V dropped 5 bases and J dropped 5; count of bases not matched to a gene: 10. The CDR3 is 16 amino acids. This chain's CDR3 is CASSLSQVAGGDTQYF. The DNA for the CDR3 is TGTGCCAGCAGCCTCAGTCAGGTAGCGGGGGGAGATACGCAGTATTTT. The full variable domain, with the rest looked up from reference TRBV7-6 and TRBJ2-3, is GAGVSQSPRYKVTKRGQDVALRCDPISGHVSLYWYRQALGQGPEFLTYFNYEAQQDKSGLPNDRFSAERPEGSISTLTIQRTEQRDSAMYRCASSLSQVAGGDTQYFGPGTRLTVL.

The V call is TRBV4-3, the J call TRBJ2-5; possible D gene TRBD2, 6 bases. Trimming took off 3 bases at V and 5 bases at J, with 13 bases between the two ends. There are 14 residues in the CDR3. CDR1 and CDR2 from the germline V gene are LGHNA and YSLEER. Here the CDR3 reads CASSQGGGRETQYF. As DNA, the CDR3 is TGCGCCAGCAGCCAGGGAGGAGGGAGGGAGACCCAGTACTTC.

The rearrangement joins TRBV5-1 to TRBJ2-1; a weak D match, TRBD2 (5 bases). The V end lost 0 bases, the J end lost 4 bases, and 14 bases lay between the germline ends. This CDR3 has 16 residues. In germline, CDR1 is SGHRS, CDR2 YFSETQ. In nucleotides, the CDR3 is TGCGCCAGCAGCTTGGCCGGGGAGCCCCTATACAATGAGCAGTTCTTC. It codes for CASSLAGEPLYNEQFF.

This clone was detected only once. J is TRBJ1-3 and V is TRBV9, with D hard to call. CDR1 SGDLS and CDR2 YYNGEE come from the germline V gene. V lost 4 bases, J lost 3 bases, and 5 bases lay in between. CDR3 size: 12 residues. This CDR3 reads CASSPGGNTIYF. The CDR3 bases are TGTGCCAGCAGCCCAGGTGGAAACACCATATATTTT. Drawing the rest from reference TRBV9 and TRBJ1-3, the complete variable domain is DSGVTQTPKHLITATGQRVTLRCSPRSGDLSVYWYQQSLDQGLQFLIQYYNGEERAKGNILERFSAQQFPDLHSELNLSSLELGDSALYFCASSPGGNTIYFGEGSWLTVV.